A selection of T cell receptor beta chains follows, all from one sample in a study of identical twins. TCRdb itself ran the 5' RACE reads through MiXCR, one entry per CDR3 protein. The sample holds approximately 260,000 distinct CDR3 sequences; about 8.9% are singletons and the top ten take 3% to 3.5%. These sequences were also reported in another study, on yellow fever vaccine responses in identical twins.

Sequencing was carried out using CD8+ T cells sorted from blood. The receptors derive from a woman younger than 35 in good health. The CDR3 runs from the conserved cysteine through the conserved F or W. The D gene is left open where the match is weak. Expanded clones are given a class, and other clones once, few, many or no size at all.

TRBJ2-7 | many | TRBD2 | TRBV29-1 | CSVEVAGVYEQYF | TGCAGCGTTGAAGTAGCGGGAGTTTACGAGCAGTACTTC
TRBJ2-3 | few | TRBD2 | TRBV29-1 | CSVEDLAELGGDLLADTQYF | TGCAGCGTTGAAGATTTGGCGGAGCTCGGGGGGGACCTTCTTGCAGATACGCAGTATTTT
TRBJ2-5 | many | - | TRBV4-1 | CASSTQPTSQETQYF | TGCGCCAGCAGCACACAGCCCACAAGCCAAGAGACCCAGTACTTC
TRBJ2-3 | - | - | TRBV19 | CASSSVLAVTDTQYF | TGTGCCAGTAGTAGTGTTTTAGCGGTCACAGATACGCAGTATTTT
TRBJ2-3 | many | TRBD2 | TRBV4-3 | CASSQEVAGGSGTDTQYF | TGCGCCAGCAGCCAAGAGGTAGCGGGAGGGTCGGGCACAGATACGCAGTATTTT
TRBJ2-4 | many | TRBD2 | TRBV29-1 | CSVEDLRGLAGLVQYF | TGCAGCGTTGAAGATTTGAGGGGACTAGCGGGATTAGTTCAGTACTTC
TRBJ2-2 | few | - | TRBV4-3 | CASSQRQVTGELFF | TGCGCCAGCAGCCAACGACAAGTCACCGGGGAGCTGTTTTTT
TRBJ2-3 | - | TRBD2 | TRBV11-1 | CASSPWTSGTMFDADTQYF | TGTGCCAGCAGCCCCTGGACTAGCGGCACTATGTTCGATGCAGATACGCAGTATTTT
TRBJ2-7 | - | - | TRBV5-1 | CASSLETGFEQYF | TGCGCCAGCAGCTTGGAAACAGGGTTCGAGCAGTACTTC
TRBJ2-3 | - | - | TRBV21-1 | CASSKAEFPAEGSSTDTQYF | TGTGCCAGCAGCAAAGCTGAGTTTCCAGCAGAGGGGTCTAGCACAGATACGCAGTATTTT
TRBJ2-7 | few | - | TRBV7-9 | CASSLVIAHEQYF | TGTGCCAGCAGCTTAGTGATCGCCCACGAGCAGTACTTC
TRBJ1-1 | - | TRBD1 | TRBV27 | CASSVHRGQGLTEAFF | TGTGCCAGCAGTGTACACAGGGGCCAGGGTTTGACTGAAGCTTTCTTT
TRBJ2-7 | few | - | TRBV5-1 | CASSAPRIGGHYEQYF | TGCGCCAGCAGCGCCCCAAGGATTGGGGGGCACTACGAGCAGTACTTC
TRBJ2-1 | many | TRBD2 | TRBV5-6 | CASSRPLASGVDNEQFF | TGTGCCAGCAGCCGCCCCCTCGCTAGCGGGGTAGACAATGAGCAGTTCTTC
TRBJ1-1 | many | - | TRBV5-1 | CASSLTSPPLWAAFF | TGCGCCAGCAGCTTAACGTCACCCCCCCTTTGGGCGGCTTTCTTT
TRBJ2-6 | few | - | TRBV6-1 | CASSEDNSGANVLTF | TGTGCCAGCAGTGAGGACAACTCTGGGGCCAACGTCCTGACTTTC
TRBJ1-1 | few | - | TRBV6-2/TRBV6-3 | CASSYYRAEAFF | TGTGCCAGCAGTTATTACCGCGCTGAAGCTTTCTTT
TRBJ2-7 | - | - | TRBV7-9 | CASSSVGDLLSYEQYF | TGTGCCAGCAGCTCAGTTGGGGACTTGCTCTCCTACGAGCAGTACTTC
TRBJ2-2 | - | - | TRBV4-3 | CASSQDRGGGEWAGELFF | TGCGCCAGCAGCCAAGATCGCGGGGGCGGAGAATGGGCCGGGGAGCTGTTTTTT
TRBJ1-2 | - | TRBD1 | TRBV27 | CASSLTGGWDGYTF | TGTGCCAGCAGTTTGACAGGGGGTTGGGATGGCTACACCTTC
TRBJ2-1 | many | TRBD2 | TRBV11-1 | CASSLYLGLAGGGDEQFF | TGTGCCAGCAGCTTATATCTGGGACTAGCGGGAGGCGGGGATGAGCAGTTCTTC
TRBJ2-2 | - | TRBD1 | TRBV13 | CASSPRGTGNTGELFF | TGTGCCAGCAGCCCCCGGGGGACAGGGAACACCGGGGAGCTGTTTTTT
TRBJ1-6 | few | - | TRBV7-3 | CASSFPQEGNNSPLHF | TGTGCCAGCAGCTTCCCCCAGGAGGGGAACAATTCACCCCTCCACTTT
TRBJ2-5 | many | TRBD1 | TRBV29-1 | CSVEGGTGGQETQYF | TGCAGCGTTGAAGGGGGTACAGGGGGACAAGAGACCCAGTACTTC
TRBJ2-2 | many | - | TRBV29-1 | CSVDRPTGELFF | TGCAGCGTTGACAGACCCACCGGGGAGCTGTTTTTT
TRBJ2-3 | many | TRBD2 | TRBV10-3 | CAISDSGTDTQYF | TGTGCCATCAGTGATAGCGGGACGGATACGCAGTATTTT
TRBJ2-1 | many | - | TRBV29-1 | CSVPMGQYNEQFF | TGCAGCGTCCCTATGGGCCAGTACAATGAGCAGTTCTTC